Below, 17 T cell receptor beta chains from the same sample are listed, as sequenced in a study of blood T cell repertoires in COVID-19. Data came from immunoSEQ multiplex PCR; TCRdb stores just in-frame clones and leaves some out. The sample shows fewer than 250,000 clones, 84% of them seen only once. The material sequenced was peripheral blood. These TCRs come from a woman aged 45-65 years with active or convalescent COVID-19.

The J gene is TRBJ2-5, the V gene TRBV7-8, with D possibly TRBD2 on 6 matching bases. CDR1 and CDR2 (germline): SGHVS, FQNEAQ. V dropped 1 base and J dropped 1 base, with 13 bases sitting between them. The CDR3 runs 16 residues. CDR3 sequence (DNA): TGTGCCAGCAGCTTAGGGCTCGGGGGTTTCCAAGAGACCCAGTACTTC. Translating gives CASSLGLGGFQETQYF.

The genes are TRBV12-5 and TRBJ1-2, with D tentatively TRBD1 (5 bases). The CDR3 spans 13 residues. Germline V gene data show CDR1 as LGHNT and CDR2 as FRNRAP. Trimming pared 1 base from V and 2 bases from J, leaving 5 bases between. DNA of the CDR3: TGTGCTAGTGGTTTGGGACAGAACTATGGCTACACCTTC. Encoded protein: CASGLGQNYGYTF.

The chain combines TRBV28 with TRBJ1-2, with no clear D. V dropped 3 bases and J dropped 0 bases, with 8 bases sitting between them. The CDR3 runs to 14 residues. Germline V lookup: CDR1 MDHEN, CDR2 SYDVKM. The CDR3: CASSLRWANYGYTF. CDR3 sequence (DNA): TGTGCCAGCAGTTTGAGGTGGGCTAACTATGGCTACACCTTC.

This clone has a single count. V gene TRBV27 combines with J gene TRBJ2-5; TRBD1 might be the D (5 bases). The germline gives CDR1 MNHEY, CDR2 SMNVEV (reference sequence). The CDR3 is 15 residues long. Trimming pared 7 bases from V and 0 bases from J, leaving 15 bases between. CDR3 in amino acids: CASKVRQGYQETQYF. As DNA, the CDR3 is TGTGCCAGCAAGGTGCGTCAGGGATACCAAGAGACCCAGTACTTC.

The chain carries TRBV11-2 and TRBJ1-1; no clear D gene. Germline CDR1 is SGHAT and CDR2 is FQNNGV. The CDR3 has 14 residues. Trimming shortened V by 1 base and J by 4 bases, and 10 bases separated the two germline ends. Written as DNA, the CDR3 is TGTGCCAGCAGCTTAGCCCGACAACGCACTGAAGCTTTCTTT. Residues: CASSLARQRTEAFF.

The genes are TRBV5-4 and TRBJ2-7, with TRBD1 matching 9 bases. V lost 2 bases to trimming and J lost 8 bases; unmatched junction nucleotides: 8. Germline V gene lookup returns CDR1 SGHNT and CDR2 YYREEE (reference sequence). The CDR3 is 14 residues long. The DNA for the CDR3 is TGTGCCAGCAGCTTCGGGACAGGGTCTCTACAGCAGTACTTC. As protein: CASSFGTGSLQQYF.

CDR3 sequence reads: CASSPNPRPGGNTEAFF. The CDR3 DNA sequence: TGTGCCAGCAGCCCTAACCCCCGTCCAGGGGGGAACACTGAAGCTTTCTTT. J is TRBJ1-1 and V is TRBV5-4; TRBD1 agrees at 7 bases. Germline values: CDR1 SGHNT, CDR2 YYREEE (reference sequence). Trimming took 4 bases from V and 1 from J; bases not matched to a gene: 13. The CDR3 extends over 17 amino acids. Based on the CDR3 plus reference TRBV5-4 and TRBJ1-1, the full variable domain is ETGVTQSPTHLIKTRGQQVTLRCSSQSGHNTVSWYQQALGQGPQFIFQYYREEENGRGNFPPRFSGLQFPNYSSELNVNALELDDSALYLCASSPNPRPGGNTEAFFGQGTRLTVV.

This rearrangement joins TRBV11-2 to TRBJ1-1, with D uncertain. CDR1 is SGHAT and CDR2 is FQNNGV in the germline V gene. Trimming took 1 base from V and 3 from J, leaving 12 bases between them. The CDR3 contains 15 residues. The CDR3 loop reads CASSLGRRRDTEAFF. CDR3 bases: TGTGCCAGCAGCTTAGGGCGGAGACGTGACACTGAAGCTTTCTTT.

V gene TRBV5-1 combines with J gene TRBJ2-7; TRBD1 matches at 7 bases. In germline, CDR1 is SGHRS, CDR2 YFSETQ. There are 15 residues in the CDR3. Trimming cost V 4 bases and J 0 bases; bases outside gene matches: 7. In DNA form, the CDR3 reads TGCGCCAGCAGCCCCGGGACAGTTAGCTCCTACGAGCAGTACTTC. Amino acids: CASSPGTVSSYEQYF.

The chain combines TRBV18 with TRBJ2-2; D may be TRBD2 (6 bases). V was pared by 3 bases and J by 5 bases, with 16 bases between. There are 16 residues in the CDR3. The germline CDR1 and CDR2 sequences are KGHSH and LQKENI. The CDR3 protein is CASSPPTGVRTGELFF. The CDR3 DNA reads as TGTGCCAGCTCACCCCCAACGGGAGTGCGGACCGGGGAGCTGTTTTTT.

This sequence joins TRBV6-2 or TRBV6-3 and TRBJ2-1, with 12 bases aligning to TRBD2. This CDR3 spans 16 amino acids. The V and J ends lost 4 bases and 5 bases, in that order; junction bases with no gene match: 6. Germline assignment: CDR1 MNHEY and CDR2 SVGEGT. CDR3 residues: CASSLQRLAGDNEQFF. CDR3 sequence (DNA): TGTGCCAGCAGTTTACAGAGACTAGCGGGAGACAATGAGCAGTTCTTC.

This clone was picked up one time. The rearrangement uses TRBV7-6 and TRBJ2-6, with D possibly being TRBD2 (5 bases). With 5 bases removed from V and 0 bases from J, the gap between germline ends came to 8 bases. This CDR3 region has 15 residues. The V gene's germline CDR1 is SGHVS and CDR2 FNYEAQ. The CDR3 bases are TGTGCCAGCAGCAGGACTGGCTCTGGGGCCAACGTCCTGACTTTC. This sequence encodes CASSRTGSGANVLTF.

The chain uses TRBV12-5 and TRBJ2-3; 12 nucleotides agree with TRBD1. After removal of 5 bases from V and 4 bases from J, the junction contained 7 bases not matched to a gene. The germline gives CDR1 LGHNT, CDR2 FRNRAP. The CDR3 loop spans 16 amino acids. For the CDR3, the DNA is TGTGCTAGTGGTCTAGGGACAGGGGGCATGGCAGATACGCAGTATTTT. This codes for CASGLGTGGMADTQYF.

In its sample, this clone was seen once. The chain has TRBV10-1 and TRBJ2-1, with 12 bases that match TRBD2. V trimming: 2 bases; J trimming: 9 bases; junction bases outside the gene matches: 11. There are 17 residues in the CDR3. Germline V gives CDR1 WNHNN, CDR2 SYGVQD (reference sequence). The DNA of the CDR3 is TGCGCCAGCAGTGAGAATCCTAGCGGGAGGGCCTATGTTGAGCAGTTCTTC. Amino acids: CASSENPSGRAYVEQFF.

The chain recombines TRBV5-1 with TRBJ1-5; perhaps TRBD1 as D (5 bases). V was clipped by 1 base and J by 5 bases, with 10 bases between them. From germline, CDR1 is SGHRS and CDR2 YFSETQ. The CDR3 length is 14 residues. CDR3 DNA: TGCGCCAGCAGCTTGCAGGGCCTCGATCAGCCCCAGCATTTT. Protein: CASSLQGLDQPQHF.

The chain links TRBV6-5 to TRBJ1-1; perhaps TRBD1 as D (5 bases). This CDR3 comprises 15 residues. V lost 6 bases and J 1 base, leaving 15 bases between the germline ends. Germline values: CDR1 MNHEY, CDR2 SVGAGI. The chain's CDR3 is CASSLGELGNTEAFF. CDR3 nucleotide sequence: TGTGCCAGCAGCCTAGGGGAATTGGGGAACACTGAAGCTTTCTTT.

The V gene is TRBV4-2, the J gene TRBJ2-1, with no clear D. Trimming took off 1 base at V and 5 bases at J, with 6 bases between the two ends. The CDR3 covers 13 residues. Germline V gives CDR1 LGHNA, CDR2 YNFKEQ. CDR3 sequence reads: CASSQGLNNEQFF. The CDR3 region has the DNA TGTGCCAGCAGCCAAGGACTGAACAATGAGCAGTTCTTC.